A selection of T cell receptor beta chains follows, all from one sample in a study of OX40 agonist ivuxolimab in advanced cancers. The assay was immunoSEQ multiplex PCR, and TCRdb's table has in-frame clones only and misses some. The sample carries 60,000 to 70,000 clones, about 80% recorded once. Specimen: CD4+ or CD8+ T cells sorted from blood, collected in a trial of the OX40 agonist ivuxolimab. All receptors come from an adult with an advanced solid tumor such as melanoma, head and neck, liver or kidney cancer. The CDR3 runs from the conserved cysteine through the conserved F or W. Each record gives: J gene, V gene, clone size, D gene, CDR3 DNA, CDR3 protein. The D gene is left open where the match is weak. Part of the rows lack a size; the others show once, few, many or a class for expanded clones.

j_call: TRBJ1-3; v_call: TRBV19; clone_size: .; d_call: .; cdr3_nt: TGTGCCACCAGACAGCCCAACAGCCGAAACACCATATATTTT; cdr3_aa: CATRQPNSRNTIYF
j_call: TRBJ2-2; v_call: TRBV9; clone_size: .; d_call: .; cdr3_nt: TGTGCCAGCAGTTCCTTGCATAGGGCCGGGGAGCTGTTTTTT; cdr3_aa: CASSSLHRAGELFF
j_call: TRBJ2-3; v_call: TRBV7-8; clone_size: .; d_call: TRBD2; cdr3_nt: TGTGCCAGCAGCGCGGGACTAGCGGGGGGGGATACGCAGTATTTT; cdr3_aa: CASSAGLAGGDTQYF
j_call: TRBJ1-5; v_call: TRBV18; clone_size: few; d_call: .; cdr3_nt: TGTGCCAGCTCACCCGGAAGGGCGGGTCAGCCCCAGCATTTT; cdr3_aa: CASSPGRAGQPQHF
j_call: TRBJ1-1; v_call: TRBV18; clone_size: .; d_call: .; cdr3_nt: TGTGCCAGCTCAGGGGGGGGAGACACTGAAGCTTTCTTT; cdr3_aa: CASSGGGDTEAFF
j_call: TRBJ2-5; v_call: TRBV6-5; clone_size: .; d_call: .; cdr3_nt: TGTGCCAGCAGTTACTCTGAGCGACAAGAGACCCAGTACTTC; cdr3_aa: CASSYSERQETQYF
j_call: TRBJ2-5; v_call: TRBV7-8; clone_size: .; d_call: .; cdr3_nt: TGTGCCAGCAGCCCCCTGGAGACCCAGTACTTC; cdr3_aa: CASSPLETQYF
j_call: TRBJ2-4; v_call: TRBV4-2; clone_size: few; d_call: TRBD2; cdr3_nt: TGTGCCAGCAGCCAGTTGGCGGGGGGGGTGAACATTCAGTACTTC; cdr3_aa: CASSQLAGGVNIQYF
j_call: TRBJ2-7; v_call: TRBV6-1; clone_size: .; d_call: TRBD1; cdr3_nt: TGTGCCAGCAGCGCCGACAGGGGTAGTATCTACGAGCAGTACTTC; cdr3_aa: CASSADRGSIYEQYF
j_call: TRBJ2-6; v_call: TRBV18; clone_size: .; d_call: TRBD1; cdr3_nt: TGTGCCAGCTCACCGGGCAGGGGGCTCGGGGCCAACGTCCTGACTTTC; cdr3_aa: CASSPGRGLGANVLTF
j_call: TRBJ1-3; v_call: TRBV2; clone_size: .; d_call: .; cdr3_nt: TGTGCCAGCAGTGAGGGGACGGGCGTCTCTGGAAACACCATATATTTT; cdr3_aa: CASSEGTGVSGNTIYF
j_call: TRBJ1-1; v_call: TRBV5-1; clone_size: .; d_call: .; cdr3_nt: TGCGCCAGCAGCCTGGAAGTGACACTCAAAGATGAAGCTTTCTTT; cdr3_aa: CASSLEVTLKDEAFF
j_call: TRBJ2-7; v_call: TRBV6-5; clone_size: .; d_call: TRBD2; cdr3_nt: TGTGCCAGCAGTTACTCGGTTAGCGGGGGGTACGAGCAGTACTTC; cdr3_aa: CASSYSVSGGYEQYF
j_call: TRBJ2-5; v_call: TRBV5-1; clone_size: .; d_call: TRBD1; cdr3_nt: TGCGCCAGCAGCTCACAGGGGAGTACCATGGAGACCCAGTACTTC; cdr3_aa: CASSSQGSTMETQYF
j_call: TRBJ2-7; v_call: TRBV19; clone_size: .; d_call: .; cdr3_nt: TGTGCCAGTAGTGTAAACTTCAGGGACGAGCAGTACTTC; cdr3_aa: CASSVNFRDEQYF
j_call: TRBJ2-3; v_call: TRBV7-8; clone_size: .; d_call: TRBD2; cdr3_nt: TGTGCCAGCAGCCGAAAAGAGCGGGGACCTGGCACAGATACGCAGTATTTT; cdr3_aa: CASSRKERGPGTDTQYF
j_call: TRBJ2-7; v_call: TRBV5-4; clone_size: .; d_call: .; cdr3_nt: TGTGCCAGCAGCTTGGCAGGGACCCACGAGCAGTACTTC; cdr3_aa: CASSLAGTHEQYF
j_call: TRBJ1-1; v_call: TRBV30; clone_size: few; d_call: .; cdr3_nt: TGTGCCTGGACACCACAGGGCCTTGAAGCTTTCTTT; cdr3_aa: CAWTPQGLEAFF
j_call: TRBJ1-5; v_call: TRBV29-1; clone_size: .; d_call: TRBD1; cdr3_nt: TGCAGCGTTGATCCTCGAGACAGGGGGCATCAGCCCCAGCATTTT; cdr3_aa: CSVDPRDRGHQPQHF
j_call: TRBJ1-2; v_call: TRBV27; clone_size: .; d_call: TRBD1; cdr3_nt: TGTGCCAGCAGTTCCACGGACAGGGGAGGTGGCTACACCTTC; cdr3_aa: CASSSTDRGGGYTF
j_call: TRBJ1-5; v_call: TRBV29-1; clone_size: .; d_call: TRBD1; cdr3_nt: TGCAGCGTTGCGGTAGGGACAGGGAATCAGCCCCAGCATTTT; cdr3_aa: CSVAVGTGNQPQHF
j_call: TRBJ2-7; v_call: TRBV19; clone_size: once; d_call: TRBD2; cdr3_nt: TGTGCCAGTAAGGGGACTAGCGGGGGCTCCTACGAGCAGTACTTC; cdr3_aa: CASKGTSGGSYEQYF
j_call: TRBJ2-7; v_call: TRBV2; clone_size: .; d_call: .; cdr3_nt: TGTGCCCACAGCGGGACAGGCGGACTACTCCAAGGCGAGCAGTACTTC; cdr3_aa: CAHSGTGGLLQGEQYF
j_call: TRBJ2-5; v_call: TRBV9; clone_size: .; d_call: .; cdr3_nt: TGTGCCAGCAGCTATCTGGGCCTCCAAGAGACCCAGTACTTC; cdr3_aa: CASSYLGLQETQYF
j_call: TRBJ2-7; v_call: TRBV19; clone_size: .; d_call: TRBD1; cdr3_nt: TGTGCCAGTAGTATCTTACAGGGGAGACGCTACGAGCAGTACTTC; cdr3_aa: CASSILQGRRYEQYF
j_call: TRBJ1-1; v_call: TRBV5-1; clone_size: .; d_call: .; cdr3_nt: TGCGCCAGCAGCTCCGCAGGAATGAACACTGAAGCTTTCTTT; cdr3_aa: CASSSAGMNTEAFF
j_call: TRBJ1-1; v_call: TRBV18; clone_size: .; d_call: TRBD1; cdr3_nt: TGTGCCAGCTCACTAGACAGGGCGGGCACTGAAGCTTTCTTT; cdr3_aa: CASSLDRAGTEAFF
j_call: TRBJ1-6; v_call: TRBV27; clone_size: .; d_call: .; cdr3_nt: TGTGCCAGCAGTTTAGCGAATTCACCCCTCCACTTT; cdr3_aa: CASSLANSPLHF
j_call: TRBJ2-7; v_call: TRBV4-3; clone_size: once; d_call: .; cdr3_nt: TGCGCCAGCAGCCAAGTCCCAGGGAACTACGAGCAGTACTTC; cdr3_aa: CASSQVPGNYEQYF
j_call: TRBJ2-7; v_call: TRBV7-2; clone_size: .; d_call: .; cdr3_nt: TGTGCCAGCAGCCGTGGGCCCTCCTACGAGCAGTACTTC; cdr3_aa: CASSRGPSYEQYF
j_call: TRBJ2-5; v_call: TRBV19; clone_size: .; d_call: .; cdr3_nt: TGTGCCAGTAGTCCCGACAGAGAGACCCAGTACTTC; cdr3_aa: CASSPDRETQYF
j_call: TRBJ1-2; v_call: TRBV6-5; clone_size: once; d_call: .; cdr3_nt: TGTGCCAGCACCCTCGCGGGACAAGACTATGGCTACACCTTC; cdr3_aa: CASTLAGQDYGYTF
j_call: TRBJ2-2; v_call: TRBV11-2; clone_size: once; d_call: .; cdr3_nt: TGTGCCAGCAGCCCCGGCTCGTGGGGGCCGAACACCGGGGAGCTGTTTTTT; cdr3_aa: CASSPGSWGPNTGELFF
j_call: TRBJ1-4; v_call: TRBV4-3; clone_size: .; d_call: TRBD1; cdr3_nt: TGCGCCAGCAGCCAAGAAGGGACAGGAAGAGAAAAACTGTTTTTT; cdr3_aa: CASSQEGTGREKLFF
j_call: TRBJ2-2; v_call: TRBV4-1; clone_size: few; d_call: TRBD1; cdr3_nt: TGCGCCAGCAGCCAAGATATGTCAGGGGACAGTCGAACATGGGTCAGGGAGCTGTTTTTT; cdr3_aa: CASSQDMSGDSRTWVRELFF
j_call: TRBJ1-4; v_call: TRBV10-3; clone_size: few; d_call: TRBD1; cdr3_nt: TGTGCCATCAGTGATGGGACAGCGGGTGATGAAAAACTGTTTTTT; cdr3_aa: CAISDGTAGDEKLFF
j_call: TRBJ1-1; v_call: TRBV7-9; clone_size: once; d_call: .; cdr3_nt: TGTGCCAGCAGCAGAGGGAGGGGGATTGAAGCTTTCTTT; cdr3_aa: CASSRGRGIEAFF
j_call: TRBJ2-5; v_call: TRBV6-5; clone_size: .; d_call: .; cdr3_nt: TGTGCCAGCAGTTACACGATAAGGGAGACCCAGTACTTC; cdr3_aa: CASSYTIRETQYF
j_call: TRBJ2-5; v_call: TRBV10-2; clone_size: few; d_call: .; cdr3_nt: TGCGCCAGCAGTCCGCGAGGGGGGCAAGAGACCCAGTACTTC; cdr3_aa: CASSPRGGQETQYF
j_call: TRBJ2-3; v_call: TRBV5-1; clone_size: .; d_call: TRBD2; cdr3_nt: TGCGCCAGCAGCTTGTACAGCGGGGGAGGGGATACGCAGTATTTT; cdr3_aa: CASSLYSGGGDTQYF
j_call: TRBJ2-2; v_call: TRBV25-1; clone_size: .; d_call: TRBD2; cdr3_nt: TGTGCCAGCAGTGGGATAGCGGGGGGGCTTCTGACCGGGGAGCTGTTTTTT; cdr3_aa: CASSGIAGGLLTGELFF
j_call: TRBJ1-5; v_call: TRBV19; clone_size: .; d_call: .; cdr3_nt: TGTGCCAGTAGTATGCAGGGTTCTTATAGCAATCAGCCCCAGCATTTT; cdr3_aa: CASSMQGSYSNQPQHF
j_call: TRBJ1-1; v_call: TRBV6-1; clone_size: .; d_call: .; cdr3_nt: TGTGCCAGCAGTGAGAGGGGCCGCGATGAAGCTTTCTTT; cdr3_aa: CASSERGRDEAFF
j_call: TRBJ1-2; v_call: TRBV4-1; clone_size: .; d_call: .; cdr3_nt: TGCGCCAGCAGCCCCCGTGAAGGCTTCTATGGCTACACCTTC; cdr3_aa: CASSPREGFYGYTF
j_call: TRBJ1-2; v_call: TRBV7-2; clone_size: .; d_call: .; cdr3_nt: TGTGCCAGCAGCTCATCTAAACAGCCAAAGGGCGGGTATGGCTACACCTTC; cdr3_aa: CASSSSKQPKGGYGYTF
j_call: TRBJ1-2; v_call: TRBV11-2; clone_size: .; d_call: .; cdr3_nt: TGTGCCAGCAGCCCCTCCTCAGGGTGGAATGGCTACACCTTC; cdr3_aa: CASSPSSGWNGYTF
j_call: TRBJ2-7; v_call: TRBV19; clone_size: .; d_call: .; cdr3_nt: TGTGCCACCCAGGGAACCTACGAGCAGTACTTC; cdr3_aa: CATQGTYEQYF
j_call: TRBJ2-7; v_call: TRBV7-2; clone_size: .; d_call: .; cdr3_nt: TGTGCCAGCAGCTTAGGACTCTTCCAAGGCTACGAGCAGTACTTC; cdr3_aa: CASSLGLFQGYEQYF
j_call: TRBJ2-3; v_call: TRBV7-6; clone_size: .; d_call: .; cdr3_nt: TGTGCCAGCAGCTTAGAGGGTGGGGGGGGCCTGGATACGCAGTATTTT; cdr3_aa: CASSLEGGGGLDTQYF
j_call: TRBJ1-4; v_call: TRBV15; clone_size: .; d_call: TRBD1; cdr3_nt: TGTGCCACCAGCAGAGGAGGGGGCTTAGGGAATGAAAAACTGTTTTTT; cdr3_aa: CATSRGGGLGNEKLFF
j_call: TRBJ1-2; v_call: TRBV10-3; clone_size: .; d_call: .; cdr3_nt: TGTGCCATCAGTGGGGACAACTATGGCTACACCTTC; cdr3_aa: CAISGDNYGYTF
j_call: TRBJ1-5; v_call: TRBV18; clone_size: .; d_call: TRBD1; cdr3_nt: TGTGCCAGCTCACTTGACAGGGGAAGTTATCAGCCCCAGCATTTT; cdr3_aa: CASSLDRGSYQPQHF
j_call: TRBJ1-2; v_call: TRBV7-2; clone_size: .; d_call: .; cdr3_nt: TGTGCCAGCAGCTTTGGACGGAGCTATGGCTACACCTTC; cdr3_aa: CASSFGRSYGYTF
j_call: TRBJ2-3; v_call: TRBV7-8; clone_size: .; d_call: .; cdr3_nt: TGTGCCTGCTCCCCCGGGGCGCGTCGAAATACGCAGTATTTT; cdr3_aa: CACSPGARRNTQYF
j_call: TRBJ1-3; v_call: TRBV12-5; clone_size: .; d_call: .; cdr3_nt: TGTGCTAGTGCCCTAGCGGGGATCCCTGGAAACACCATATATTTT; cdr3_aa: CASALAGIPGNTIYF
j_call: TRBJ1-2; v_call: TRBV21-1; clone_size: .; d_call: .; cdr3_nt: TGTGCCAGCAGCTTCCGGGGGCCTGACTATGGCTACACCTTC; cdr3_aa: CASSFRGPDYGYTF
j_call: TRBJ2-4; v_call: TRBV4-3; clone_size: .; d_call: .; cdr3_nt: TGCGCCAGCAGCGAGGGGGGTCAGTCATCCAAAAACATTCAGTACTTC; cdr3_aa: CASSEGGQSSKNIQYF
j_call: TRBJ1-1; v_call: TRBV4-3; clone_size: .; d_call: .; cdr3_nt: TGCGCCAGCAGCCAAGATCGTCCTTCGGGTGAAGCTTTCTTT; cdr3_aa: CASSQDRPSGEAFF